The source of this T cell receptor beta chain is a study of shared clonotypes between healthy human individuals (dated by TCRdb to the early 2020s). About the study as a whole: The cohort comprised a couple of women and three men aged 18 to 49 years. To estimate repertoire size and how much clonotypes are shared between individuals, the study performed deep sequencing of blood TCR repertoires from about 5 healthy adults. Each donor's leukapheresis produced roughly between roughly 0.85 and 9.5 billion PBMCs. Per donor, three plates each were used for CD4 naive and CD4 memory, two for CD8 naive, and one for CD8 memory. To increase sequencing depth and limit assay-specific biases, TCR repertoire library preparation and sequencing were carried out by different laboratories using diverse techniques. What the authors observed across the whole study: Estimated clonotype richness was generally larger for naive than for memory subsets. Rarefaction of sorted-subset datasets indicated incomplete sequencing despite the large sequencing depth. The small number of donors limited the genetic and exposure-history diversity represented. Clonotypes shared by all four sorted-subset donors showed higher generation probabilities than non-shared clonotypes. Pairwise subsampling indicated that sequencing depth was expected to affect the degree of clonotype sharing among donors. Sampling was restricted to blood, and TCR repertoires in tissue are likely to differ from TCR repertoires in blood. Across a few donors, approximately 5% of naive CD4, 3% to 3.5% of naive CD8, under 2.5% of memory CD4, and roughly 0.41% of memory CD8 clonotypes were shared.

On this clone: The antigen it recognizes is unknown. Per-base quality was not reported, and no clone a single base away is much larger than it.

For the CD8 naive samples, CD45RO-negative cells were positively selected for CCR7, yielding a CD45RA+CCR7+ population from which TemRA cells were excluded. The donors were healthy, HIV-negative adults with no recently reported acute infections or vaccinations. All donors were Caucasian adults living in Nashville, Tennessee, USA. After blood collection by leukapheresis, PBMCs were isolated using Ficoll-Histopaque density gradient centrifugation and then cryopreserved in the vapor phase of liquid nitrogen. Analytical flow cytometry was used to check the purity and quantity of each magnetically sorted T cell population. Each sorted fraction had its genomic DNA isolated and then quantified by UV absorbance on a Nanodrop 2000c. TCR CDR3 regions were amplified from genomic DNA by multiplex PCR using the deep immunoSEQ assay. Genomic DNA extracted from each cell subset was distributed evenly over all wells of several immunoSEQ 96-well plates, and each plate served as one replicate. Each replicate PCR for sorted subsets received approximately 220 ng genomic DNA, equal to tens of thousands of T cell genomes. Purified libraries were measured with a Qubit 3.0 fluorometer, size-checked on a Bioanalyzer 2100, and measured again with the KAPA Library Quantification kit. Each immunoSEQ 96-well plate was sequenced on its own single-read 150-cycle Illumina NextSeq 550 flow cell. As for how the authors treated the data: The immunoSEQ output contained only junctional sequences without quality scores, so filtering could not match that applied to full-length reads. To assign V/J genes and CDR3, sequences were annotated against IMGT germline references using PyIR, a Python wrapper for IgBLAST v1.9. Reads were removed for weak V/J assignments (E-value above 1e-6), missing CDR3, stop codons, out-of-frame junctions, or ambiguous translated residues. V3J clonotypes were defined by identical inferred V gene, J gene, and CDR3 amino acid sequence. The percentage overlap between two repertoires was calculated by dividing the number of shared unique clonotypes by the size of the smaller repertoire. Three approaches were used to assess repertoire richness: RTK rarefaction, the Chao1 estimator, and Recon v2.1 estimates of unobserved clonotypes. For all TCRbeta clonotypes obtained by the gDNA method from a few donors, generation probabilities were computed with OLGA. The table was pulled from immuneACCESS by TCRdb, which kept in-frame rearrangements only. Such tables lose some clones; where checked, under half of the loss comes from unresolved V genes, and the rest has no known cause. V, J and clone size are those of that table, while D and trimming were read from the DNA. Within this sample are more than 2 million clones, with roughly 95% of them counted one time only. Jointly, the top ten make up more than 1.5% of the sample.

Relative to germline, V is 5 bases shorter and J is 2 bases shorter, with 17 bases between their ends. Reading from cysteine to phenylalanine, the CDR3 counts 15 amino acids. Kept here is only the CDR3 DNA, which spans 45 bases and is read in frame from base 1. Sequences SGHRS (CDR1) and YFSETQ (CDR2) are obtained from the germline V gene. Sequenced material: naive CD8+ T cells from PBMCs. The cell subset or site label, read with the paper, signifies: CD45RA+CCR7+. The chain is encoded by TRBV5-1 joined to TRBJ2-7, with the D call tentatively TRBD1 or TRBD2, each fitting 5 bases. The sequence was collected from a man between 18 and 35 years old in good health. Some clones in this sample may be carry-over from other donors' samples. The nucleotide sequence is TGCGCCAGCAGTCTGAGGGGTTCCGGCCCCTACGAGCAGTACTTC. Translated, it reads CASSLRGSGPYEQYF. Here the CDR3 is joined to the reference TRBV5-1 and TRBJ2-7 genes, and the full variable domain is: KAGVTQTPRYLIKTRGQQVTLSCSPISGHRSVSWYQQTPGQGLQFLFEYFSETQRNKGNFPGRFSGRQFSNSRSEMNVSTLELGDSALYLCASSLRGSGPYEQYFGPGTRLTVT.